This TCR beta chain was recovered during a study of T cell responses to AZD1222 COVID-19 vaccine. Study-wide findings and caveats: Donors were chiefly white British, with a greater number of females, and clonal diversity was perhaps underestimated. Among spike-specific TCRs, nearly half reportedly target unmutated variant regions.

As regards this clone: Antigen specificity is unknown.

Repertoires were generated with immunoSEQ multiplex PCR, while TCRdb's copy carries only in-frame clones and drops some. The sample contains some 150,000 clones, about nine tenths of which appear only once. The CDR3 contains 12 residues. V dropped 4 bases and J dropped 3; count of bases not matched to a gene: 2. CDR1 is GTSNPN and CDR2 is SVGIG in the germline V gene (reference sequence). The genes are TRBV30 and TRBJ2-7, with TRBD2 identical over 8 bases. The source was peripheral blood, collected 28 days after the second AZD1222 dose. This clonotype originated in an adult who received the AZD1222 COVID-19 vaccine. The CDR3 DNA sequence: TGTGCCTGGACGGGGGGGAGCTACGAGCAGTACTTC. It codes for CAWTGGSYEQYF.